This TCR beta chain emerged from a study of cytomegalovirus exposure and HLA in healthy donors. Study findings and constraints: More than 150 TCR beta chains were listed as cytomegalovirus-associated. After further analysis at a later stage, 16,951 TCR beta sequences were associated with HLA alleles at 0.05 false discovery rate. Apart from CMV serostatus, no immune exposure information was available.

As regards this clone: Its matching antigen is unknown.

PCR employed 60 Vbeta and 13 Jbeta primers. Assay used: immunoSEQ multiplex PCR; TCRdb lists only in-frame clones, some missing. The sample lists about 130,000 clones, approximately 8.8% occurring once. The sequence came from a man aged 35 to 55 in good health and CMV-seronegative. The sample consisted of PBMCs.

CDR3 in DNA: TGTGCCAGCACCGCAGGGACAGGGGGTCGCAATGAGCAGTTCTTC. Residues: CASTAGTGGRNEQFF. The chain carries TRBV27 and TRBJ2-1, with 11 positions matching TRBD1. Trimming removed 7 bases from V and 6 bases from J; junction bases left unmatched: 8. The CDR3 is made up of 15 amino acids. In germline, CDR1 is MNHEY, CDR2 SMNVEV (reference sequence).